This entry is about one TCR beta chain. Clones were sequenced by immunoSEQ multiplex PCR, and TCRdb holds only the in-frame ones, with some missing. The data show millions of clones, more than 85% seen once. These data belong to a study of shared clonotypes between healthy human individuals. CDR3 length equals 14 residues. The V and J ends lost 2 bases and 0 bases respectively, with 9 bases between them. Germline V CDR1 and CDR2: SGHDT, YYEEEE. Cells designated naive CD8 were CD45RO-negative and were positively selected for CCR7, with terminally differentiated effector memory CD45RA+ cells excluded. Sequencing used naive CD8+ T cells from PBMCs. This receptor was taken from a man aged 18 to 30 in good health. Some clones in this sample may be carry-over from other donors' samples. The V call is TRBV5-6, the J call TRBJ2-7; D is possibly TRBD1 (5 bases). CDR3 sequence reads: CASSFVRDSYEQYF. CDR3 coding DNA: TGTGCCAGCAGCTTCGTCAGGGACTCCTACGAGCAGTACTTC.